This TCR beta chain was found in a study of cytomegalovirus exposure and HLA in healthy donors. Findings and limits, study-wide: Reportedly, fewer N-insertions than the approximately 680-donor mean appeared in an Asian-associated ancestry cluster in a later analysis.

The J segment lost 1 base and the V segment lost 5 bases, leaving 3 bases of the junction unmatched. The germline CDR1 and CDR2 sequences are MNHEY and SMNVEV (reference sequence). This CDR3 is built from 15 residues. Both 60 Vbeta primers and 13 Jbeta primers went into the PCR. The data were produced by immunoSEQ multiplex PCR, yet TCRdb's version contains in-frame clones alone and is incomplete. The sample yields around 110,000 clones, over 60% seen once. With regard to this clone: Its antigen remains unknown.

V gene TRBV27 combines with J gene TRBJ2-2; 8 bases align to TRBD2. The sequenced material came from PBMCs. This sequence originates from a man aged 30 to 45 in good health and CMV-seropositive. CDR3 DNA sequence: TGTGCCAGCAGTCCTCGGGGGGGGAACACCGGGGAGCTGTTTTTT. Encoded protein: CASSPRGGNTGELFF.